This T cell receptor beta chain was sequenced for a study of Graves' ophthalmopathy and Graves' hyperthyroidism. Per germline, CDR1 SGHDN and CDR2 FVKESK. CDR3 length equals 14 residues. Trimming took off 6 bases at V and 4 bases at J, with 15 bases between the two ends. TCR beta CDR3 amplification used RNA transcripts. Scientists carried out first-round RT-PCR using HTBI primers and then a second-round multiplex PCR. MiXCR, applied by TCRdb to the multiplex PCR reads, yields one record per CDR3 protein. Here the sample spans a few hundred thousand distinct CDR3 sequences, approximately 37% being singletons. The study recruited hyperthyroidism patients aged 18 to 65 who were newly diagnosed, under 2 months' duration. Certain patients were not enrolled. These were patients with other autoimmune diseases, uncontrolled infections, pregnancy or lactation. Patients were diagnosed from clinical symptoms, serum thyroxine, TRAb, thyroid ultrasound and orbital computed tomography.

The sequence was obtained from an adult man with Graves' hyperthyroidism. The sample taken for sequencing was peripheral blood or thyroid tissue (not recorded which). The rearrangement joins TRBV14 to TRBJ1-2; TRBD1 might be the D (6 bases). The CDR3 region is CASSLLGRGYGYTF. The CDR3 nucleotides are TGTGCCAGCAGTTTACTAGGCAGGGGCTATGGCTACACCTTC.